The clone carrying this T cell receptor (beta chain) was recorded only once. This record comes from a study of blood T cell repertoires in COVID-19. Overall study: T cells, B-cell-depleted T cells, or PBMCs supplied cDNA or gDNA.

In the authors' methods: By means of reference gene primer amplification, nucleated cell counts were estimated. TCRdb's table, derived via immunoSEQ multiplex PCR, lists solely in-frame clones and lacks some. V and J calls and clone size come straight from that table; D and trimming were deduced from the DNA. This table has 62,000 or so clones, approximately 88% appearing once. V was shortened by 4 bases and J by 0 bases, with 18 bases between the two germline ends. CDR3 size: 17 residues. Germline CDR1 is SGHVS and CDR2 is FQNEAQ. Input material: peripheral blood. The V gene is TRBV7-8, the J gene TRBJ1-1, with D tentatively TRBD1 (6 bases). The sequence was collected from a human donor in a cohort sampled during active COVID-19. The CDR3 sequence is CASSSGQRTRMNTEAFF. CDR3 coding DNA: TGTGCCAGCAGCTCCGGACAGAGGACCCGGATGAACACTGAAGCTTTCTTT. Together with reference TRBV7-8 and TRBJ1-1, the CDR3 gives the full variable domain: GAGVSQSPRYKVAKRGQDVALRCDPISGHVSLFWYQQALGQGPEFLTYFQNEAQLDKSGLPSDRFFAERPEGSVSTLKIQRTQQEDSAVYLCASSSGQRTRMNTEAFFGQGTRLTVV.